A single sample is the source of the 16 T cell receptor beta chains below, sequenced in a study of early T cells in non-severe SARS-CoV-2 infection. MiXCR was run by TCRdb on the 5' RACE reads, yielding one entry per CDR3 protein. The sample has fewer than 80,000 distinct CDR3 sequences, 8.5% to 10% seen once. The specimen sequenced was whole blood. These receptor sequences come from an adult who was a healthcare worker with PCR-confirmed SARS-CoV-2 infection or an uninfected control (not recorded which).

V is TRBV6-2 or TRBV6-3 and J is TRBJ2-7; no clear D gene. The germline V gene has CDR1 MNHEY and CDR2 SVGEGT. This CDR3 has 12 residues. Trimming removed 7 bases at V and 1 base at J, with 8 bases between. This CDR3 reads CASKDTSYEQYF. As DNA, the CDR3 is TGTGCCAGCAAAGACACGTCCTACGAGCAGTACTTC.

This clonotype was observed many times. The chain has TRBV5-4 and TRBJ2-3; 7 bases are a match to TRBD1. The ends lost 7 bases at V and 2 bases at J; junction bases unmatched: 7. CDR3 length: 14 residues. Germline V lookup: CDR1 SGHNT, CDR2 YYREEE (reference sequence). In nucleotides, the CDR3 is TGTGCCAGCTCCACGGGACAGCTCACAGATACGCAGTATTTT. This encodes CASSTGQLTDTQYF.

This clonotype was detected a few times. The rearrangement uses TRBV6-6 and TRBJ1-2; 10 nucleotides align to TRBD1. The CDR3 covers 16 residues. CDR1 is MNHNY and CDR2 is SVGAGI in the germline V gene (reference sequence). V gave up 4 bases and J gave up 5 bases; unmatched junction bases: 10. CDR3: CASSSPGTGVGYGYTF. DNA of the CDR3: TGTGCCAGCAGTTCCCCCGGGACAGGGGTTGGATATGGCTACACCTTC.

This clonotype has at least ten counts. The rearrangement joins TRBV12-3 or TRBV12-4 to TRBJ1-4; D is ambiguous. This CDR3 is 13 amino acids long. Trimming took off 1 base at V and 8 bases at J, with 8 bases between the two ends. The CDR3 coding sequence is TGTGCCAGCAGTTTAGGGAGGCAAGAAAAACTGTTTTTT. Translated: CASSLGRQEKLFF.

Written as DNA, the CDR3 is TGTGCCTGGAGCCCAGGGTGGGACACTGAAGCTTTCTTT. It encodes CAWSPGWDTEAFF. J is TRBJ1-1 and V is TRBV30, with a tentative D call TRBD1 (5 bases). The CDR3 totals 13 residues. Per the germline V gene, CDR1 is GTSNPN and CDR2 is SVGIG (reference sequence). V lost 3 bases to trimming and J lost 3 bases, with 11 bases between them.

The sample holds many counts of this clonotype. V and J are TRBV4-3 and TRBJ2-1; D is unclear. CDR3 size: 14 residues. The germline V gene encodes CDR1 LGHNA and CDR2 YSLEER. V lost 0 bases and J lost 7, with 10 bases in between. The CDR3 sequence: CASSQDTSRNEQFF. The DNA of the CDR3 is TGCGCCAGCAGCCAAGATACCAGTAGGAATGAGCAGTTCTTC.

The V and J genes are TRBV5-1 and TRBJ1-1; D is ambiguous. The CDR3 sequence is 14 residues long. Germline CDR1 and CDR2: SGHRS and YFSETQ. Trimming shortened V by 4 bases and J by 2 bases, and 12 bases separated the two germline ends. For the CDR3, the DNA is TGCGCCAGCAGCAAAGGAACAGCCAACACTGAAGCTTTCTTT. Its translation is CASSKGTANTEAFF.

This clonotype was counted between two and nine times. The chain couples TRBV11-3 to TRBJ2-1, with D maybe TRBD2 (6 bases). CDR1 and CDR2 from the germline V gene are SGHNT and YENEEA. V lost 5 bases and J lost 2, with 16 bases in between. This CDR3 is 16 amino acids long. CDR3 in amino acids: CASSESGVAAYNEQFF. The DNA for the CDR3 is TGTGCCAGCAGCGAATCGGGAGTAGCGGCCTACAATGAGCAGTTCTTC. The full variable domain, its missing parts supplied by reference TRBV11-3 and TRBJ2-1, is EAGVVQSPRYKIIEKKQPVAFWCNPISGHNTLYWYLQNLGQGPELLIRYENEEAVDDSQLPKDRFSAERLKGVDSTLKIQPAELGDSAVYLCASSESGVAAYNEQFFGPGTRLTVL.

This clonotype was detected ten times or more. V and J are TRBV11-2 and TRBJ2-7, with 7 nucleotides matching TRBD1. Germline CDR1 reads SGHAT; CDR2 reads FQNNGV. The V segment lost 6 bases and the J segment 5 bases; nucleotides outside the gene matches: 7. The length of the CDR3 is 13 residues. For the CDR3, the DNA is TGTGCCAGCAGGGACAGGAATACCCACGAGCAGTACTTC. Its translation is CASRDRNTHEQYF.

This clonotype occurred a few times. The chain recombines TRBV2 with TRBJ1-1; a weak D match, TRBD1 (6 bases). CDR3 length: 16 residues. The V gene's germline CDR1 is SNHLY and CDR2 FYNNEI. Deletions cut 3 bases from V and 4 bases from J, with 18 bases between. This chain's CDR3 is CASSEWGGRSSTEAFF. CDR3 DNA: TGTGCCAGCAGTGAGTGGGGGGGCCGGTCAAGCACTGAAGCTTTCTTT. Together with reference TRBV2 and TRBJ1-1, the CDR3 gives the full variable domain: EPEVTQTPSHQVTQMGQEVILRCVPISNHLYFYWYRQILGQKVEFLVSFYNNEISEKSEIFDDQFSVERPDGSNFTLKIRSTKLEDSAMYFCASSEWGGRSSTEAFFGQGTRLTVV.

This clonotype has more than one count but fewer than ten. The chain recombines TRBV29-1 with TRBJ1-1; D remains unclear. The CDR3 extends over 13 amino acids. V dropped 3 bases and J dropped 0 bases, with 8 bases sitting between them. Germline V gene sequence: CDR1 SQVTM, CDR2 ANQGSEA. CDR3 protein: CSVDGGVNTEAFF. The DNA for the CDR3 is TGCAGCGTTGACGGTGGGGTGAACACTGAAGCTTTCTTT.

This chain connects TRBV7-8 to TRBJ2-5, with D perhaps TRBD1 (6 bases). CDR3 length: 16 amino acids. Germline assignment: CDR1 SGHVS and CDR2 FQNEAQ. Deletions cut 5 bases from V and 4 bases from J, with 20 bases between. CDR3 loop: CASSVNRVRGGETQYF. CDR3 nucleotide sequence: TGTGCCAGCAGCGTAAACAGGGTCCGAGGGGGAGAGACCCAGTACTTC.

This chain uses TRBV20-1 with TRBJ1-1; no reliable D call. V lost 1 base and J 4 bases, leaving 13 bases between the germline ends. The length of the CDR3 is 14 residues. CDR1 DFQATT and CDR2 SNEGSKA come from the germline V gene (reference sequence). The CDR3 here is CSARVYTTTTEAFF. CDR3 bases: TGCAGTGCTAGAGTTTACACTACGACCACTGAAGCTTTCTTT.

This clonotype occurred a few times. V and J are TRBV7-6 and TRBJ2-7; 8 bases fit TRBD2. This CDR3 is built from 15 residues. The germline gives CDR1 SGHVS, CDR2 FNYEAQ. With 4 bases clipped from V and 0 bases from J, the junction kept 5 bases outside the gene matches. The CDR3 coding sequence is TGTGCCAGCAGCTCACTAGCGGCTAGCTCCTACGAGCAGTACTTC. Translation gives CASSSLAASSYEQYF.

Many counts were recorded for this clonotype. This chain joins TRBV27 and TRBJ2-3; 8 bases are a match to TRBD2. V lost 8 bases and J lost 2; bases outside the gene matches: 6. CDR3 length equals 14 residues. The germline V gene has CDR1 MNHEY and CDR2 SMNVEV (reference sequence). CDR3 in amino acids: CASSGGRTTDTQYF. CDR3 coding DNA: TGTGCCAGCTCCGGCGGGAGGACCACAGATACGCAGTATTTT.

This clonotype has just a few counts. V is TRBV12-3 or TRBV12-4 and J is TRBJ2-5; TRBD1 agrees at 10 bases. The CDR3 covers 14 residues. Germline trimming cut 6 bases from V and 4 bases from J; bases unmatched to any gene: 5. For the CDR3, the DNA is TGTGCCAGCAGCACAGGACAGGGGGTAGAGACCCAGTACTTC. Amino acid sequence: CASSTGQGVETQYF.